This T cell receptor beta chain was found in a study of shared clonotypes between healthy human individuals. The overall study: Contributing individuals were a couple of females and three males aged 18 to 49. Three CD4 naive, three CD4 memory, two CD8 naive and one CD8 memory plate were used per donor. Notes on the study in general: Despite large depth, sorted-subset datasets appeared incompletely sequenced.

As defined, naive CD8 cells were CD45RO-negative and positively selected for CCR7, with terminally differentiated effector memory CD45RA+ cells excluded. Using immunoSEQ multiplex PCR, the repertoire was profiled, and TCRdb retains in-frame clones only, with some absent. Here the sample spans approximately 2,200,000 clones, about 93% being singletons. This CDR3 spans 15 amino acids. Trimming removed 9 bases from V and 8 bases from J; junction bases left unmatched: 14. The germline V gene has CDR1 MDHEN and CDR2 SYDVKM. In the case of this clone: Its cognate antigen is unknown.

The clonotype comes from a man in his late teens or twenties in good health. Some clones in this sample may be carry-over from other donors' samples. The genes are TRBV28 and TRBJ2-1; 9 bases are shared with TRBD2. The sequenced sample was naive CD8+ T cells from PBMCs. CDR3 nucleotides: TGTGCCAGTAAGGTCCGCGGGAGGGCCGGATATGAGCAGTTCTTC. Its protein product is CASKVRGRAGYEQFF.